These T cell receptor beta chains were read from a single sample in a study of cytomegalovirus exposure and HLA in healthy donors. Using immunoSEQ multiplex PCR, the repertoire was profiled, and TCRdb retains in-frame clones only, with some absent. The sample records 200,000 or so clones, 65% to 85% being singletons. The sample taken for sequencing was PBMCs. The origin of the receptors is a boy aged 2 to 10 in good health and CMV-seronegative. The CDR3 runs from the conserved cysteine through the conserved F or W. D genes are given only for firm matches. Rows give clone size only sometimes, using once, few, many, or a class for an expanded clone.

d_gene: TRBD2
j_gene: TRBJ2-1
v_gene: TRBV7-6
abundance: NA
CDR3nt: TGTGCCAGCAGTTCACGACTAGCTAACAATGAGCAGTTCTTC
CDR3aa: CASSSRLANNEQFF

d_gene: TRBD1
j_gene: TRBJ1-1
v_gene: TRBV7-3
abundance: once
CDR3nt: TGTGCCAGCAGCCCCGCGCAGGGGGGTCAAGCTTTCTTT
CDR3aa: CASSPAQGGQAFF

d_gene: TRBD1
j_gene: TRBJ2-3
v_gene: TRBV6-6
abundance: NA
CDR3nt: TGTGCCAGCAGTTCGACAGGGGGGTTCGGCACAGATACGCAGTATTTT
CDR3aa: CASSSTGGFGTDTQYF

d_gene: TRBD1
j_gene: TRBJ1-2
v_gene: TRBV6-5
abundance: NA
CDR3nt: TGTGCCAGCAGTTATCAGGGGGCGCGCGGCTACACCTTC
CDR3aa: CASSYQGARGYTF

d_gene: TRBD2
j_gene: TRBJ2-1
v_gene: TRBV5-1
abundance: NA
CDR3nt: TGCGCCAGCTCTACCATAGCGGGGGGCTACAATGAGCAGTTCTTC
CDR3aa: CASSTIAGGYNEQFF

d_gene: NA
j_gene: TRBJ2-7
v_gene: TRBV6-1
abundance: once
CDR3nt: TGTGCCAGCAGCGCCAGGGGGGTCCACGAGCAGTACTTC
CDR3aa: CASSARGVHEQYF

d_gene: TRBD1
j_gene: TRBJ2-5
v_gene: TRBV5-6
abundance: NA
CDR3nt: TGTGCCAGCAGCTTGAGCAGGGGGTCCGCAGAGACCCAGTACTTC
CDR3aa: CASSLSRGSAETQYF

d_gene: TRBD2
j_gene: TRBJ2-5
v_gene: TRBV5-8
abundance: NA
CDR3nt: TGTGCCAGCAGCGTCGGACTAGCGGGGGCCCAGACCCAGTACTTC
CDR3aa: CASSVGLAGAQTQYF

d_gene: NA
j_gene: TRBJ2-7
v_gene: TRBV2
abundance: NA
CDR3nt: TGTGCCAGCAGTGTCTTGGGGCGGGATGAGCAGTACTTC
CDR3aa: CASSVLGRDEQYF

d_gene: NA
j_gene: TRBJ1-1
v_gene: TRBV7-8
abundance: NA
CDR3nt: TGTGCCAGCAGCCGTACCCCCGGGGGCACTGAAGCTTTCTTT
CDR3aa: CASSRTPGGTEAFF

d_gene: NA
j_gene: TRBJ2-2
v_gene: TRBV12-5
abundance: NA
CDR3nt: TGTGCTAGTGCCCCCGTTATTACCGGGGAGCTGTTTTTT
CDR3aa: CASAPVITGELFF

d_gene: NA
j_gene: TRBJ2-1
v_gene: TRBV29-1
abundance: NA
CDR3nt: TGCAGCGTCGGTAGCGCCCTCTCCTACAATGAGCAGTTCTTC
CDR3aa: CSVGSALSYNEQFF

d_gene: NA
j_gene: TRBJ2-6
v_gene: TRBV7-2
abundance: NA
CDR3nt: TGTGCCAGCAGCTTAAGGCGGGTGGGGGCCAACGTCCTGACTTTC
CDR3aa: CASSLRRVGANVLTF

d_gene: NA
j_gene: TRBJ2-7
v_gene: TRBV30
abundance: NA
CDR3nt: TGTGCCTGGAGCAGAGGGGGGGCCTTCCCGGGGGAGCAGTACTTC
CDR3aa: CAWSRGGAFPGEQYF

d_gene: TRBD2
j_gene: TRBJ2-1
v_gene: TRBV12-5
abundance: NA
CDR3nt: TGTGCTAGTGGTTTGCTAGAATCTAGCGGGCTTAATGAGCAGTTCTTC
CDR3aa: CASGLLESSGLNEQFF

d_gene: TRBD2
j_gene: TRBJ2-7
v_gene: TRBV4-3
abundance: NA
CDR3nt: TGCGCCAGCAGCCAGGCGGGACTTCTTGGTGGGGGGGCCTACGAGCAGTACTTC
CDR3aa: CASSQAGLLGGGAYEQYF

d_gene: TRBD1
j_gene: TRBJ2-3
v_gene: TRBV30
abundance: NA
CDR3nt: TGTGCCTGGAGTCAGACAGGGGGCACGCAGTATTTT
CDR3aa: CAWSQTGGTQYF

d_gene: NA
j_gene: TRBJ2-1
v_gene: TRBV9
abundance: NA
CDR3nt: TGTGCCAGCAGCGTAGGTAACGCGGGGATGGATGAGCAGTTCTTC
CDR3aa: CASSVGNAGMDEQFF

d_gene: NA
j_gene: TRBJ1-1
v_gene: TRBV15
abundance: NA
CDR3nt: TGTGCCACCAGCAGAGATAGGGGCCGACTGATTGAAGCTTTCTTT
CDR3aa: CATSRDRGRLIEAFF

d_gene: TRBD1
j_gene: TRBJ2-7
v_gene: TRBV11-1
abundance: once
CDR3nt: TGTGCCAGCAGCGGAGGAGGTGGGGACAGGGGGGGAATTTACGAGCAGTACTTC
CDR3aa: CASSGGGGDRGGIYEQYF

d_gene: NA
j_gene: TRBJ2-7
v_gene: TRBV7-2
abundance: once
CDR3nt: TGTGCCAGCAGCTTAATATCGGGGGGCTACTCCTACGAGCAGTACTTC
CDR3aa: CASSLISGGYSYEQYF

d_gene: NA
j_gene: TRBJ2-3
v_gene: TRBV20-1
abundance: NA
CDR3nt: TGCAGTGCTAGCCTAGCAGATACGCAGTATTTT
CDR3aa: CSASLADTQYF

d_gene: NA
j_gene: TRBJ2-5
v_gene: TRBV5-1
abundance: once
CDR3nt: TGCGCCAGCAGCTTGGGTGACAGGACGGACCAAGAGACCCAGTACTTC
CDR3aa: CASSLGDRTDQETQYF

d_gene: NA
j_gene: TRBJ1-2
v_gene: TRBV4-1
abundance: NA
CDR3nt: TGCGCCAGCAGCCGCTTGCAGGATACCGACTATGGCTACACCTTC
CDR3aa: CASSRLQDTDYGYTF

d_gene: NA
j_gene: TRBJ1-2
v_gene: TRBV4-1
abundance: NA
CDR3nt: TGCGCCAGCAGCCAACATGGCTCCGAGGTTCCTGGCTACACCTTC
CDR3aa: CASSQHGSEVPGYTF

d_gene: TRBD2
j_gene: TRBJ2-3
v_gene: TRBV18
abundance: NA
CDR3nt: TGTGCCAGCTCAATTTTGAGCGGGGGGGCTGGAGATACGCAGTATTTT
CDR3aa: CASSILSGGAGDTQYF

d_gene: NA
j_gene: TRBJ1-2
v_gene: TRBV30
abundance: NA
CDR3nt: TGTGCCTGGAGTGAACCAGGGAACTATGGCTACACCTTC
CDR3aa: CAWSEPGNYGYTF

d_gene: NA
j_gene: TRBJ1-1
v_gene: TRBV11-1
abundance: NA
CDR3nt: TGTGCCAGCAGCTTAAGTGAGGAAGCTGAAGCTTTCTTT
CDR3aa: CASSLSEEAEAFF

d_gene: NA
j_gene: TRBJ1-1
v_gene: TRBV5-4
abundance: NA
CDR3nt: TGTGCCAGCAGCTTGAATTTGGCAGGGGCCGGGCGTGAAGCTTTCTTT
CDR3aa: CASSLNLAGAGREAFF

d_gene: NA
j_gene: TRBJ1-2
v_gene: TRBV20-1
abundance: NA
CDR3nt: TGCAGTGCTGAAGATAGTCGGGGCTACACCTTC
CDR3aa: CSAEDSRGYTF

d_gene: TRBD2
j_gene: TRBJ2-1
v_gene: TRBV7-9
abundance: NA
CDR3nt: TGTGCCAGCAGCTTATCGGGGGGGGGAGGCGATGAGCAGTTCTTC
CDR3aa: CASSLSGGGGDEQFF

d_gene: NA
j_gene: TRBJ1-2
v_gene: TRBV19
abundance: NA
CDR3nt: TGTGCCAGTAGTAGAGGTCTCGCGTATGGCTACACCTTC
CDR3aa: CASSRGLAYGYTF

d_gene: TRBD1
j_gene: TRBJ2-7
v_gene: TRBV7-2
abundance: few
CDR3nt: TGTGCCAGCAGCCCCCAACTATTAAGGGACAGGGACAACGAGCAGTACTTC
CDR3aa: CASSPQLLRDRDNEQYF

d_gene: NA
j_gene: TRBJ2-1
v_gene: TRBV6-1
abundance: NA
CDR3nt: TGTGCCAGCAGTGACAGGGCAGGGGAGCAGTTCTTC
CDR3aa: CASSDRAGEQFF

d_gene: TRBD1
j_gene: TRBJ2-7
v_gene: TRBV7-2
abundance: NA
CDR3nt: TGTGCCAGCAGCTTGCACGGACAGGCAACCTACGAGCAGTACTTC
CDR3aa: CASSLHGQATYEQYF

d_gene: NA
j_gene: TRBJ2-7
v_gene: TRBV5-4
abundance: NA
CDR3nt: TGCGCCAGCAGCTTGCCGTCAGGGGACTACGAGCAGTACTTC
CDR3aa: CASSLPSGDYEQYF

d_gene: TRBD1
j_gene: TRBJ2-5
v_gene: TRBV14
abundance: once
CDR3nt: TGTGCCAGCAGCCAATTTAGGGACAGAAAGTCCCAAGAGACCCAGTACTTC
CDR3aa: CASSQFRDRKSQETQYF

d_gene: TRBD2
j_gene: TRBJ2-1
v_gene: TRBV11-2
abundance: NA
CDR3nt: TGTGCCAGCAGCTTAGGCTTCACTAGCGGTTTATCCCGGGACAATGAGCAGTTCTTC
CDR3aa: CASSLGFTSGLSRDNEQFF

d_gene: NA
j_gene: TRBJ1-2
v_gene: TRBV13
abundance: NA
CDR3nt: TGTGCCAGCACTTCCGGGGGGACCTATGGCTACACCTTC
CDR3aa: CASTSGGTYGYTF

d_gene: NA
j_gene: TRBJ2-2
v_gene: TRBV4-2
abundance: once
CDR3nt: TGTGCCAGCAGCCAAGATTCGAGGAGAGCCGCGAACACCGGGGAGCTGTTTTTT
CDR3aa: CASSQDSRRAANTGELFF

d_gene: NA
j_gene: TRBJ1-3
v_gene: TRBV7-9
abundance: few
CDR3nt: TGTGCCACCGATAAGAGTCCGGGACACTCTGGAAACACCATATATTTT
CDR3aa: CATDKSPGHSGNTIYF

d_gene: TRBD1
j_gene: TRBJ1-6
v_gene: TRBV30
abundance: NA
CDR3nt: TGTGCCTGGTTAGAGGGGGCAGTGAATTCACCCCTCCACTTT
CDR3aa: CAWLEGAVNSPLHF

d_gene: NA
j_gene: TRBJ1-2
v_gene: TRBV9
abundance: NA
CDR3nt: TGTGCCAGCAGCCCCTACTTAAAGACAGTCCCCCAATACTATGGCTACACCTTC
CDR3aa: CASSPYLKTVPQYYGYTF

d_gene: NA
j_gene: TRBJ2-1
v_gene: TRBV5-4
abundance: NA
CDR3nt: TGTGCCAGCAGCTTGAGCACAGGACCCTACAATGAGCAGTTCTTC
CDR3aa: CASSLSTGPYNEQFF

d_gene: NA
j_gene: TRBJ2-1
v_gene: TRBV21-1
abundance: NA
CDR3nt: TGTGCCAGCTGGCGGGACCCGGGACTAGGGGCACACAATGAGCAGTTCTTC
CDR3aa: CASWRDPGLGAHNEQFF

d_gene: NA
j_gene: TRBJ1-5
v_gene: TRBV7-2
abundance: NA
CDR3nt: TGTGCCAGTAGACAATCCGGTGGCAATCAGCCCCAGCATTTT
CDR3aa: CASRQSGGNQPQHF

d_gene: NA
j_gene: TRBJ1-2
v_gene: TRBV7-2
abundance: once
CDR3nt: TGTGCCAGCAGCTTAGATGGAGTAGGGGTTCGTGGCTACACCTTC
CDR3aa: CASSLDGVGVRGYTF

d_gene: TRBD1
j_gene: TRBJ1-4
v_gene: TRBV7-2
abundance: NA
CDR3nt: TGTGCCAGCAGCCTGGACAGGGACCATGAAAAACTGTTTTTT
CDR3aa: CASSLDRDHEKLFF

d_gene: NA
j_gene: TRBJ1-5
v_gene: TRBV7-2
abundance: NA
CDR3nt: TGTGCCAGCAGCTTAGAATCGAGTCAGCCCCAGCATTTT
CDR3aa: CASSLESSQPQHF

d_gene: NA
j_gene: TRBJ2-5
v_gene: TRBV14
abundance: few
CDR3nt: TGTGCCAGCAGCCAAGATTGGTCTAGCCCAGAGACCCAGTACTTC
CDR3aa: CASSQDWSSPETQYF

d_gene: TRBD1
j_gene: TRBJ1-2
v_gene: TRBV2
abundance: NA
CDR3nt: TGTGCCAGCAGTGGACAGGGGGCGCCGACCCCCTACACCTTC
CDR3aa: CASSGQGAPTPYTF

d_gene: NA
j_gene: TRBJ2-2
v_gene: TRBV7-2
abundance: NA
CDR3nt: TGTGCCAGCAGCCCACTAGGGACTCTCACCGGGGAGCTGTTTTTT
CDR3aa: CASSPLGTLTGELFF

d_gene: NA
j_gene: TRBJ2-7
v_gene: TRBV11-2
abundance: NA
CDR3nt: TGTGCCAGCAGCTTAGGGGGCGGTCCGTACGAGCAGTACTTC
CDR3aa: CASSLGGGPYEQYF

d_gene: NA
j_gene: TRBJ2-7
v_gene: TRBV11-1
abundance: NA
CDR3nt: TGTGCCAGCAGCTCCCGTACGGACTATCCGAAGATGAACTTC
CDR3aa: CASSSRTDYPKMNF

d_gene: NA
j_gene: TRBJ2-1
v_gene: TRBV7-9
abundance: NA
CDR3nt: TGTTCCAGCAGCCCCAATCCGGGGAAGAATGAGCAGTTCTTC
CDR3aa: CSSSPNPGKNEQFF

d_gene: NA
j_gene: TRBJ1-2
v_gene: TRBV6-5
abundance: NA
CDR3nt: TGTGCCAGCAGTTACTCGGCCAGGGTCGATAGCTATGGCTACACCTTC
CDR3aa: CASSYSARVDSYGYTF

d_gene: TRBD2
j_gene: TRBJ2-7
v_gene: TRBV27
abundance: NA
CDR3nt: TGTGCCAGCAGCTCCACTAGCGGGGGCCTCTCCTACGAGCAGTACTTC
CDR3aa: CASSSTSGGLSYEQYF